The clone carrying this T cell receptor (beta chain) appeared many times. Unique molecular identifiers (one per individual cDNA molecule) were attached. TCRdb passed the 5' RACE reads through MiXCR, listing each CDR3 protein once. The sample has about 48,000 distinct CDR3 sequences; approximately 7.5% are singletons. The sample comes from a study of early T cells in non-severe SARS-CoV-2 infection. At the level of the study: Bulk RNA from unsorted whole blood was sequenced; chains were unpaired.

V was clipped by 4 bases and J by 2 bases; unmatched bases: 5. The CDR3 spans 14 residues. Looked up from germline, CDR1 is SGHDT and CDR2 is YYEEEE. The rearrangement links TRBV5-6 to TRBJ1-2; the match to TRBD1 covers 7 bases. The sample taken for sequencing was whole blood. The receptor's source is an adult who was a healthcare worker with PCR-confirmed SARS-CoV-2 infection or an uninfected control (not recorded which). The chain's CDR3 is CASSLGQANYGYTF. CDR3 nucleotide sequence: TGTGCCAGCAGCCTCGGACAGGCCAACTATGGCTACACCTTC.